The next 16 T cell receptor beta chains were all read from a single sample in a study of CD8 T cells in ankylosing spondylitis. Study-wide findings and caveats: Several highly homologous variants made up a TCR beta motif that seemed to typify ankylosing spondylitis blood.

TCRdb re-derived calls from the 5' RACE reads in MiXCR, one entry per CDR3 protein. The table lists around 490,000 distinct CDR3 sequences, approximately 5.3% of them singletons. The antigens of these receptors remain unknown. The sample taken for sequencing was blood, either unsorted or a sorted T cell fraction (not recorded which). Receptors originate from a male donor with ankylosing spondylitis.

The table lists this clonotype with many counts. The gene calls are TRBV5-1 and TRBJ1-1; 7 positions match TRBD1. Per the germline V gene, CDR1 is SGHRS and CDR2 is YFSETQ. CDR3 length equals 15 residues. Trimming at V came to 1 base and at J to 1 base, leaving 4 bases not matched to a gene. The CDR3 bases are TGCGCCAGCAGCTTGTGGACAGGAGGGAACACTGAAGCTTTCTTT. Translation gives CASSLWTGGNTEAFF.

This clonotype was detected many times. The CDR3 reads CASSGTGHSYEQYF. The DNA of the CDR3 is TGTGCCAGCAGTGGAACAGGGCACTCCTACGAGCAGTACTTC. The rearrangement links TRBV2 to TRBJ2-7, with a tentative D call TRBD1 (6 bases). This CDR3 contains 14 residues. Germline assignment: CDR1 SNHLY and CDR2 FYNNEI. Trimming shortened V by 4 bases and J by 0 bases, and 10 bases separated the two germline ends.

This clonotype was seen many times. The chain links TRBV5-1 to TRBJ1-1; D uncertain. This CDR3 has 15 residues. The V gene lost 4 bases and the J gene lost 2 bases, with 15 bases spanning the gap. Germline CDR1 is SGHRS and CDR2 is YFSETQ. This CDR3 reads CASSQSGIQNTEAFF. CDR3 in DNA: TGCGCCAGCAGCCAATCGGGGATTCAAAACACTGAAGCTTTCTTT.

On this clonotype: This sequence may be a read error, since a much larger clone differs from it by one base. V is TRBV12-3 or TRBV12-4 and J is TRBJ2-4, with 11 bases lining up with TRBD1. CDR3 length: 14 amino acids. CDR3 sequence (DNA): TGTGTCAGCACCCGGACAGGGGGCGGGGACATTCAGTACTTC. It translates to CVSTRTGGGDIQYF.

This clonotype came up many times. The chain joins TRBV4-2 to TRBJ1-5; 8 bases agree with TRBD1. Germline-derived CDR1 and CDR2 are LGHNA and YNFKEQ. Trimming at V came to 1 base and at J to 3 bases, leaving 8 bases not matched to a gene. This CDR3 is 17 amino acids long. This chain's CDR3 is CASSQVVRGPPNQPQHF. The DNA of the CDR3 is TGTGCCAGCAGCCAAGTTGTCAGGGGGCCTCCCAATCAGCCCCAGCATTTT.

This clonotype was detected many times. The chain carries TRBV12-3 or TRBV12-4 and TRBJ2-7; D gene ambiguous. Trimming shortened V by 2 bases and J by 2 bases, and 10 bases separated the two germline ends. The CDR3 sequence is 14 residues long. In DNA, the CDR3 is TGTGCCAGCAGTTTATCAGCAGTAACCTACGAGCAGTACTTC. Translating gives CASSLSAVTYEQYF.

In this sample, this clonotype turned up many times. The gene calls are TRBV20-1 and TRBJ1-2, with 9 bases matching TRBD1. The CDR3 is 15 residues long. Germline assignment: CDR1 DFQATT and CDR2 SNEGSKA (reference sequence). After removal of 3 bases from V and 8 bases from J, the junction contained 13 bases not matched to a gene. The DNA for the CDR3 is TGCAGTGCTAGGAGACCCGGGACAGGGATAACAGGCTACACCTTC. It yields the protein CSARRPGTGITGYTF.

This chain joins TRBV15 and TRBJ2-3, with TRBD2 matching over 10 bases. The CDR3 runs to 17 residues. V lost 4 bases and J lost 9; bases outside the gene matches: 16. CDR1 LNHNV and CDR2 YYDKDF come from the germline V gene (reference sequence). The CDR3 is CATSNGTSDPAGETQYF. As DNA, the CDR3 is TGTGCCACCAGCAACGGGACTAGCGACCCCGCGGGAGAGACGCAGTATTTT.

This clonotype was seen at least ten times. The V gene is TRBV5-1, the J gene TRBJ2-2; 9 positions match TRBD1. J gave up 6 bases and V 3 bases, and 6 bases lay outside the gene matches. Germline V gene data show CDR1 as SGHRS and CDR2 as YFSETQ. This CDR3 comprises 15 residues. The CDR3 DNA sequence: TGCGCCAGCAGCTGGGACAGGGTGTTGTCCGGGGAGCTGTTTTTT. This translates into CASSWDRVLSGELFF.

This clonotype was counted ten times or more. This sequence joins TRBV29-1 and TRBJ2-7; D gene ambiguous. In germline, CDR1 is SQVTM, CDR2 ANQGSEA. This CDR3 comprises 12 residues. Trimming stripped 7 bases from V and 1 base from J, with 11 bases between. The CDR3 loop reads CSGLTASYEQYF. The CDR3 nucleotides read TGCAGCGGCCTCACAGCTTCCTACGAGCAGTACTTC.

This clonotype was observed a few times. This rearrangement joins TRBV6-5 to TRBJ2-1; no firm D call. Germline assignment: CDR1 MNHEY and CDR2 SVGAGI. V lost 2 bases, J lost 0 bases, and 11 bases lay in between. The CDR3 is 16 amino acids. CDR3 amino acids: CASSYSGPSSYNEQFF. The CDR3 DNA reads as TGTGCCAGCAGTTACAGTGGCCCGAGCTCCTACAATGAGCAGTTCTTC.

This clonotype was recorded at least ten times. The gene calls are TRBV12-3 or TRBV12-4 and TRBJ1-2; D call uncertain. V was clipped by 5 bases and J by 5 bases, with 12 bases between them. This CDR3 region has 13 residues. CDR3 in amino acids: CASSHRRHYGYTF. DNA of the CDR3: TGTGCCAGCAGTCACCGACGACATTATGGCTACACCTTC.

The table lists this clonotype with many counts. DNA for the CDR3: TGTGCCAGCAGCCTACTAGCGGGAGTCGTGGGAGTCGGCTACGAGCAGTACTTC. Translating it yields CASSLLAGVVGVGYEQYF. The chain uses TRBV5-6 and TRBJ2-7; 11 bases match TRBD2. This CDR3 comprises 18 residues. The germline CDR1 and CDR2 sequences are SGHDT and YYEEEE. J was trimmed by 3 bases and V by 4 bases; bases with no gene match: 15. Full variable domain (outside the CDR3, taken from reference TRBV5-6 and TRBJ2-7): DAGVTQSPTHLIKTRGQQVTLRCSPKSGHDTVSWYQQALGQGPQFIFQYYEEEERQRGNFPDRFSGHQFPNYSSELNVNALLLGDSALYLCASSLLAGVVGVGYEQYFGPGTRLTVT.

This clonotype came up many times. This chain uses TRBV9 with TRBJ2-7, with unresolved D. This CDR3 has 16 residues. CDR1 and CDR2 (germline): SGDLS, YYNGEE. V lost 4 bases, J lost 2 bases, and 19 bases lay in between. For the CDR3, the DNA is TGTGCCAGCAGCCCAGGAGTTAGTATTTTCGCCTACGAGCAGTACTTC. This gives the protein CASSPGVSIFAYEQYF.

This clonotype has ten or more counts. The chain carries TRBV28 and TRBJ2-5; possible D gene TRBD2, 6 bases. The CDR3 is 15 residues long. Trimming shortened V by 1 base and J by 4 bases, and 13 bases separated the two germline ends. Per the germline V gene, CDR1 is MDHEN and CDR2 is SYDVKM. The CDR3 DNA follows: TGTGCCAGCAGTTTATACGGGGGAGTGGTAGAGACCCAGTACTTC. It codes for CASSLYGGVVETQYF.

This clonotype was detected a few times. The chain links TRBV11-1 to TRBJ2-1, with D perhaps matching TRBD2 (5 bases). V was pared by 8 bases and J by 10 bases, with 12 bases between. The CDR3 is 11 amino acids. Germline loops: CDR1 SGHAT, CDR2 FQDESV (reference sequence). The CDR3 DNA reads TGTGCCAGCGGCCGGGAATACGAGCAGTTCTTC. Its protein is CASGREYEQFF.